The 7 T cell receptor beta chains below all came from one sample that was sequenced in a study of T cells after yellow fever vaccination (dated by TCRdb to the late 2010s). Library generation was performed with 5' RACE. For sequencing, an Illumina HiSeq 2500 was employed. TCRdb handled the public reads itself, with Q25 trimming in fastp and clone calling in MiXCR, and kept productive beta chains. CDR3 protein sequences are deduplicated, and each keeps its most common genes and DNA. The sample yields about 73,000 distinct CDR3 sequences; around 7.7% were counted once. The ten largest account for about two fifths of the sample. Taken with the paper, the label for treatment or condition translates to: live attenuated yellow fever vaccine strain. Here the sequenced sample was CD8+ T cells sorted from PBMCs, taken on the day of the yellow fever booster vaccination. The source of these receptors is a man younger than 40 who received the YFV17D yellow fever vaccine.

The V and J genes are TRBV12-3 or TRBV12-4 and TRBJ2-7; D unresolved. Trimming removed 5 bases from V and 5 bases from J, with 13 bases in between. CDR3 length: 13 residues. The CDR3 is CASSPFPSHEQYF. CDR3 in DNA: TGTGCCAGCAGTCCGTTTCCGAGCCACGAGCAGTACTTC.

The table lists this clonotype with a few counts. J is TRBJ2-7 and V is TRBV4-3; 13 positions match TRBD2. Germline-derived CDR1 and CDR2 are LGHNA and YSLEER. This CDR3 has 16 residues. V shed 5 bases and J 6 bases; nucleotides not matched to a gene: 10. This CDR3 reads CASSSTGLAGDREQYF. In DNA form, the CDR3 reads TGCGCCAGCAGCTCCACTGGACTAGCGGGAGATCGCGAGCAGTACTTC.

This clonotype was counted between two and nine times. This sequence joins TRBV6-2 or TRBV6-3 and TRBJ2-7, with D perhaps assigned TRBD1 or TRBD2 (5 bases each). CDR3 length: 12 amino acids. Per the germline V gene, CDR1 is MNHEY and CDR2 is SVGEGT. V lost 8 bases to trimming and J lost 2 bases, with 10 bases between them. DNA of the CDR3: TGTGCCAGCTGGGACGGTCCCTACGAGCAGTACTTC. Its translation is CASWDGPYEQYF.

Many counts were recorded for this clonotype. This rearrangement joins TRBV28 to TRBJ2-7; weak D call: TRBD1 (6 bases). The CDR3 extends over 13 amino acids. V lost 6 bases and J 8 bases, leaving 17 bases between the germline ends. The V gene's germline CDR1 is MDHEN and CDR2 SYDVKM. The chain's CDR3 is CASRSDRLWKQYF. CDR3 nucleotides: TGTGCCAGCAGATCCGACAGGCTCTGGAAGCAGTACTTC.

The CDR3 nucleotides read TGTGCCAGCAGCTTGCGTGGGGCGGGGGAGCAGTACTTC. Protein product: CASSLRGAGEQYF. The chain is built from TRBV5-4 and TRBJ2-7; the D gene is possibly TRBD2 (6 bases). CDR3 size: 13 residues. V lost 1 base to trimming and J lost 7 bases, with 12 bases between them. Germline CDR1 reads SGHNT; CDR2 reads YYREEE (reference sequence).

This clonotype occurred many times. This chain links TRBV6-2 or TRBV6-3 with TRBJ2-3, with D possibly being TRBD2 (5 bases). CDR3 length: 14 residues. Germline V CDR1 and CDR2: MNHEY, SVGEGT. The V end lost 7 bases, the J end lost 9 bases, and 20 bases lay between the germline ends. The CDR3 DNA follows: TGTGCCAGCACCCCCGACTTGCACGAGGGCACGCAGTATTTT. It translates to CASTPDLHEGTQYF.

Only a few counts were recorded for this clonotype. The J gene is TRBJ2-7, the V gene TRBV9, with 9 bases fitting TRBD1. The germline V gene has CDR1 SGDLS and CDR2 YYNGEE. This CDR3 comprises 15 residues. J was trimmed by 7 bases and V by 0 bases; bases with no gene match: 8. The CDR3 region has the DNA TGTGCCAGCAGCGTAGGTGGGACAGGGTCGGAAGAGCAGTACTTC. Its translation: CASSVGGTGSEEQYF.